This T cell receptor (beta chain) was recorded in a study of CD8+CD57+ T cells in acquired aplastic anemia. At the level of the study: Sorted CD4+ and CD8+ cells yielded DNA averaging around 3 ug.

Genomic DNA templated the TCR beta VDJ and CDR3 profiling. Via MiXCR, TCRdb re-called the reads, giving one row per CDR3 protein. In the table there are roughly 220,000 distinct CDR3 sequences, more than 55% of which are singletons. By flow cytometry, patients selected for sequencing had shown an expansion of CD8+CD57+ cells. No therapy had been given to the patients at the time of blood sampling. This clonotype was found once. The antigen is unknown. The study's findings and limits: Patients and controls were found to share 25 to 35 CD8+ CDR3 sequences.

The CDR3 is made up of 13 amino acids. V shed 0 bases and J shed 7 bases, with 4 bases lying between them. Germline assignment: CDR1 LNHNV and CDR2 YYDKDF (reference sequence). The TCR originated in a human donor with aplastic anemia. V is TRBV15 and J is TRBJ1-6; D ambiguous. Sample: sorted CD4+, CD8+, or CD8+CD57+ T cells (not recorded which) from PBMCs. The CDR3 nucleotides read TGTGCCACCAGCAGAGATTTCAATTCACCCCTCCACTTT. This encodes CATSRDFNSPLHF.